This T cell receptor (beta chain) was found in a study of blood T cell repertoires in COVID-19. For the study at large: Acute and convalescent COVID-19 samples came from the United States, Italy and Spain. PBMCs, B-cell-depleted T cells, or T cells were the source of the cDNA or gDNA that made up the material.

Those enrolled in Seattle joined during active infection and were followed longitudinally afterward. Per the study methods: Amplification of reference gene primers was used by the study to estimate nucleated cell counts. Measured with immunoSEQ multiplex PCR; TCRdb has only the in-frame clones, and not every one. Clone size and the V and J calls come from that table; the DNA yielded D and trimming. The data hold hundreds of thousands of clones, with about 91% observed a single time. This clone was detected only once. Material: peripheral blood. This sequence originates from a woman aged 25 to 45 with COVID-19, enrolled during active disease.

CDR3 nucleotides: TGTGCCAGCAGTTACCACCGTGGGGGGGCCGGGGCCAACGTCCTGACTTTC. It specifies CASSYHRGGAGANVLTF. This chain uses TRBV6-2 or TRBV6-3 with TRBJ2-6; D might be TRBD2 (7 bases). V gave up 2 bases and J gave up 4 bases, with 15 bases separating them. This CDR3 spans 17 amino acids. CDR1 is MNHEY and CDR2 is SVGEGT in the germline V gene.